Listed below are T cell receptor beta chains from one sample, sequenced in a study of blood T cell repertoires in COVID-19. Some clones are missing from TCRdb's copy, which holds only in-frame ones; the method was immunoSEQ multiplex PCR. The sample lists over 250,000 clones, 88% occurring once. Specimen: PBMCs or T cells enriched from blood (not recorded which). These receptors were taken from a woman aged 55 to 70 in a cohort exposed to, infected with or recovered from COVID-19 (not recorded which). Each CDR3 is given with its conserved first and last residue. The D gene is left open where the match is weak. Clone size, where shown, is once, few, many, or a class for clones that have expanded.

cdr3_aa: CASSQSGTGWPFYGYTF
cdr3_nt: TGCGCCAGCAGTCAATCAGGGACAGGGTGGCCTTTCTATGGCTACACCTTC
j_call: TRBJ1-2
clone_size: .
v_call: TRBV23-1
d_call: TRBD1

cdr3_aa: CASSSTPLRQGMGRTQYF
cdr3_nt: TGTGCCAGCAGCTCCACCCCTCTTCGACAGGGGATGGGTCGGACCCAGTACTTC
j_call: TRBJ2-5
clone_size: .
v_call: TRBV27
d_call: TRBD1

cdr3_aa: CATSQGGTEKLFF
cdr3_nt: TGTGCCACCAGTCAGGGGGGAACTGAAAAACTGTTTTTT
j_call: TRBJ1-4
clone_size: .
v_call: TRBV15
d_call: TRBD1

cdr3_aa: CASSQGQSQYF
cdr3_nt: TGTGCCAGCAGTCAAGGACAGAGTCAGTACTTC
j_call: TRBJ2-7
clone_size: .
v_call: TRBV28
d_call: .

cdr3_aa: CASGQPSSGRIYEQYF
cdr3_nt: TGCGCCAGCGGACAGCCTTCTAGCGGGAGAATCTACGAGCAGTACTTC
j_call: TRBJ2-7
clone_size: once
v_call: TRBV5-1
d_call: TRBD2

cdr3_aa: CACKTRGSTDTQYF
cdr3_nt: TGTGCCTGTAAAACTCGGGGAAGCACAGATACGCAGTATTTT
j_call: TRBJ2-3
clone_size: .
v_call: TRBV30
d_call: .

cdr3_aa: CATSPRTSGSYNEQFF
cdr3_nt: TGTGCCACCAGTCCCCGGACTAGCGGGTCCTACAATGAGCAGTTCTTC
j_call: TRBJ2-1
clone_size: .
v_call: TRBV24-1
d_call: TRBD2

cdr3_aa: CASSLSSGRAYNEQFF
cdr3_nt: TGTGCCAGCAGCTTGAGTAGCGGGAGGGCCTACAATGAGCAGTTCTTC
j_call: TRBJ2-1
clone_size: .
v_call: TRBV11-3
d_call: TRBD2

cdr3_aa: CASSQGNRLAGASSLNEQFF
cdr3_nt: TGCGCCAGCAGTCAAGGGAACCGGCTAGCGGGAGCTTCTAGTCTCAATGAGCAGTTCTTC
j_call: TRBJ2-1
clone_size: .
v_call: TRBV4-1
d_call: TRBD2

cdr3_aa: CASSQDEAVNSPLHF
cdr3_nt: TGTGCCAGCAGCCAAGATGAGGCAGTAAATTCACCCCTCCACTTT
j_call: TRBJ1-6
clone_size: .
v_call: TRBV3-1/TRBV3-2
d_call: .

cdr3_aa: CASSPRTGGDQPQHF
cdr3_nt: TGTGCCAGCTCACCACGGACAGGGGGCGATCAGCCCCAGCATTTT
j_call: TRBJ1-5
clone_size: .
v_call: TRBV18
d_call: TRBD1

cdr3_aa: CASTLAGVPYEQYF
cdr3_nt: TGTGCTAGTACACTAGCGGGAGTCCCCTACGAGCAGTACTTC
j_call: TRBJ2-7
clone_size: once
v_call: TRBV12-5
d_call: TRBD2

cdr3_aa: CASSISTSGPGETQYF
cdr3_nt: TGTGCCAGCAGCATATCCACTAGCGGGCCCGGCGAGACCCAGTACTTC
j_call: TRBJ2-5
clone_size: .
v_call: TRBV13
d_call: TRBD2

cdr3_aa: CASIVRGQGNQPQHF
cdr3_nt: TGTGCCAGCATCGTCAGGGGCCAGGGGAATCAGCCCCAGCATTTT
j_call: TRBJ1-5
clone_size: .
v_call: TRBV6-5
d_call: .

cdr3_aa: CASSQMGTGQRDQPQHF
cdr3_nt: TGCGCCAGCAGCCAAATGGGCACGGGACAAAGGGATCAGCCCCAGCATTTT
j_call: TRBJ1-5
clone_size: .
v_call: TRBV4-3
d_call: .

cdr3_aa: CASSFQQVSYEQYF
cdr3_nt: TGTGCCAGCAGTTTCCAGCAGGTTAGTTACGAGCAGTACTTC
j_call: TRBJ2-7
clone_size: .
v_call: TRBV28
d_call: .

cdr3_aa: CASSPRGLAGGGEQYF
cdr3_nt: TGCGCCAGCAGCCCGCGAGGCCTGGCGGGAGGGGGCGAGCAGTACTTC
j_call: TRBJ2-7
clone_size: .
v_call: TRBV4-3
d_call: TRBD2

cdr3_aa: CASSRQTGANYGYTF
cdr3_nt: TGCGCCAGCAGCAGGCAGACAGGTGCTAACTATGGCTACACCTTC
j_call: TRBJ1-2
clone_size: .
v_call: TRBV5-1
d_call: .

cdr3_aa: CASSYLGGGSGEQYF
cdr3_nt: TGTGCCAGCAGTTACTTGGGAGGGGGAAGTGGCGAGCAGTACTTC
j_call: TRBJ2-7
clone_size: .
v_call: TRBV6-6
d_call: .

cdr3_aa: CASSLDPGGSYEQYF
cdr3_nt: TGCGCCAGCAGCTTGGATCCAGGGGGCTCCTACGAGCAGTACTTC
j_call: TRBJ2-7
clone_size: .
v_call: TRBV5-1
d_call: TRBD1

cdr3_aa: CASSLRTSGGGTQYF
cdr3_nt: TGTGCCAGCAGTCTTCGGACTAGCGGTGGCGGGACCCAGTACTTC
j_call: TRBJ2-5
clone_size: .
v_call: TRBV6-2/TRBV6-3
d_call: TRBD2

cdr3_aa: CASSNRGSLETQYF
cdr3_nt: TGTGCCAGCAGCAACAGGGGGAGTTTAGAGACCCAGTACTTC
j_call: TRBJ2-5
clone_size: .
v_call: TRBV6-5
d_call: TRBD1

cdr3_aa: CASSEHGEVRNTIYF
cdr3_nt: TGTGCCAGCAGTGAGCACGGGGAGGTGAGGAACACCATATATTTT
j_call: TRBJ1-3
clone_size: .
v_call: TRBV25-1
d_call: .

cdr3_aa: CRLAGVGEQYF
cdr3_nt: TGCAGATTAGCGGGAGTGGGGGAGCAGTACTTC
j_call: TRBJ2-7
clone_size: .
v_call: TRBV20-1
d_call: TRBD2

cdr3_aa: CASSPSPQELNTEAFF
cdr3_nt: TGTGCCAGCAGCCCATCGCCACAGGAACTGAACACTGAAGCTTTCTTT
j_call: TRBJ1-1
clone_size: .
v_call: TRBV7-4
d_call: .

cdr3_aa: CASSLYGQASYEQYF
cdr3_nt: TGTGCCAGCAGTTTATACGGACAGGCCTCCTACGAGCAGTACTTC
j_call: TRBJ2-7
clone_size: once
v_call: TRBV28
d_call: TRBD1

cdr3_aa: CASSFSVFGTGNTGELFF
cdr3_nt: TGTGCCAGCAGCTTTAGTGTATTTGGTACAGGGAACACCGGGGAGCTGTTTTTT
j_call: TRBJ2-2
clone_size: .
v_call: TRBV11-3
d_call: .

cdr3_aa: CASSRSNRGQETQYF
cdr3_nt: TGTGCCAGCAGCCGTTCCAACAGGGGGCAAGAGACCCAGTACTTC
j_call: TRBJ2-5
clone_size: .
v_call: TRBV7-9
d_call: TRBD1

cdr3_aa: CASSFEGAGDNEQFF
cdr3_nt: TGTGCCAGCAGCTTTGAGGGAGCGGGGGACAATGAGCAGTTCTTC
j_call: TRBJ2-1
clone_size: few
v_call: TRBV11-1
d_call: TRBD2

cdr3_aa: CACNRGSYEQYF
cdr3_nt: TGTGCCTGCAACAGGGGTTCCTACGAGCAGTACTTC
j_call: TRBJ2-7
clone_size: .
v_call: TRBV30
d_call: TRBD1

cdr3_aa: CASSFFDTGELFF
cdr3_nt: TGTGCCAGCAGTTTCTTCGACACCGGGGAGCTGTTTTTT
j_call: TRBJ2-2
clone_size: .
v_call: TRBV12-3/TRBV12-4
d_call: .

cdr3_aa: CASSLAGNKGNQPQHF
cdr3_nt: TGTGCCAGCAGCTTGGCCGGTAATAAGGGGAATCAGCCCCAGCATTTT
j_call: TRBJ1-5
clone_size: .
v_call: TRBV5-4
d_call: .

cdr3_aa: CASRSYEQYF
cdr3_nt: TGTGCCAGCCGCTCCTACGAGCAGTACTTC
j_call: TRBJ2-7
clone_size: .
v_call: TRBV28
d_call: .

cdr3_aa: CASSLSPISGSVEQFF
cdr3_nt: TGCGCCAGCAGCTTGTCTCCGATTAGCGGGAGCGTTGAGCAGTTCTTC
j_call: TRBJ2-1
clone_size: .
v_call: TRBV5-1
d_call: TRBD2

cdr3_aa: CASSLGEAAPYEQYF
cdr3_nt: TGTGCCAGCAGCTTAGGGGAGGCGGCGCCCTACGAGCAGTACTTC
j_call: TRBJ2-7
clone_size: .
v_call: TRBV7-2
d_call: .

cdr3_aa: CASGTGTGGNIQYF
cdr3_nt: TGTGCCAGCGGTACCGGGACGGGGGGAAACATTCAGTACTTC
j_call: TRBJ2-4
clone_size: .
v_call: TRBV6-5
d_call: TRBD2

cdr3_aa: CASSYSSANEQFF
cdr3_nt: TGTGCCAGCAGTTACTCTTCCGCGAATGAGCAGTTCTTC
j_call: TRBJ2-1
clone_size: .
v_call: TRBV6-5
d_call: .

cdr3_aa: CASSLALDRGRNEQFF
cdr3_nt: TGCGCCAGCAGCTTGGCCCTGGACAGGGGGAGGAATGAGCAGTTCTTC
j_call: TRBJ2-1
clone_size: once
v_call: TRBV5-1
d_call: TRBD1

cdr3_aa: CASSLQGTSGHNEQFF
cdr3_nt: TGTGCCAGCAGCTTACAAGGGACTAGCGGACACAATGAGCAGTTCTTC
j_call: TRBJ2-1
clone_size: .
v_call: TRBV7-3
d_call: TRBD2

cdr3_aa: CASSSLAGGVNEQFF
cdr3_nt: TGTGCCAGCAGTTCACTAGCGGGAGGGGTCAATGAGCAGTTCTTC
j_call: TRBJ2-1
clone_size: once
v_call: TRBV27
d_call: TRBD2

cdr3_aa: CASSLGRGTGNTIYF
cdr3_nt: TGCGCCAGCAGCTTGGGCAGGGGGACTGGAAACACCATATATTTT
j_call: TRBJ1-3
clone_size: .
v_call: TRBV5-1
d_call: TRBD1

cdr3_aa: CATSRPHEGTETQYF
cdr3_nt: TGTGCCACCAGCAGGCCCCATGAGGGAACGGAGACCCAGTACTTC
j_call: TRBJ2-5
clone_size: .
v_call: TRBV15
d_call: .

cdr3_aa: CASSQESGNTGELFF
cdr3_nt: TGTGCCAGCAGCCAAGAGTCAGGGAACACCGGGGAGCTGTTTTTT
j_call: TRBJ2-2
clone_size: .
v_call: TRBV3-1/TRBV3-2
d_call: .

cdr3_aa: CASSGGWKREGNEQFF
cdr3_nt: TGTGCCAGCAGTGGGGGGTGGAAGCGGGAGGGCAATGAGCAGTTCTTC
j_call: TRBJ2-1
clone_size: once
v_call: TRBV27
d_call: TRBD2

cdr3_aa: CASSLTTGGGTGELFF
cdr3_nt: TGTGCCAGCAGCTTAACGACAGGGGGAGGCACCGGGGAGCTGTTTTTT
j_call: TRBJ2-2
clone_size: .
v_call: TRBV7-2
d_call: TRBD1

cdr3_aa: CASSTGWSGAQETQYF
cdr3_nt: TGTGCTAGCAGCACCGGGTGGTCGGGAGCGCAAGAGACCCAGTACTTC
j_call: TRBJ2-5
clone_size: .
v_call: TRBV7-7
d_call: .

cdr3_aa: CASSLGGRAYNEQFF
cdr3_nt: TGTGCCAGCAGCTTGGGCGGGAGGGCCTACAATGAGCAGTTCTTC
j_call: TRBJ2-1
clone_size: .
v_call: TRBV28
d_call: TRBD2